The TCR beta chain described here comes from a study of T cell responses to AZD1222 COVID-19 vaccine. TCRdb's table, derived via immunoSEQ multiplex PCR, lists solely in-frame clones and lacks some. The sample holds about 140,000 clones, roughly 93% seen once. The CDR3 extends over 15 amino acids. The germline CDR1 and CDR2 sequences are KGHDR and SFDVKD. Trimming cost V 3 bases and J 7 bases, with 14 bases left between them. Sequenced here: peripheral blood, sampled after recovery from COVID-19. This TCR derives from an adult who had recovered from COVID-19. The chain is built from TRBV24-1 and TRBJ1-4; tentatively, D is TRBD1 (5 bases). DNA for the CDR3: TGTGCCACCAGTGATCTGTCGTCCGGGGCTGAAAAACTGTTTTTT. Residues: CATSDLSSGAEKLFF.